Included here is one TCR beta chain sequence, with context. The antigen is unknown. The missing CDR3 end, 3 residues past where the read stops, is filled in from the germline J gene. Sequencing used immunoSEQ multiplex PCR; TCRdb keeps in-frame clones, though not all of them. The sample's table shows about 28,000 clones. The sample originates from a study of T cells in women clearing cervical HPV infection. The study, taken as a whole, reports: CIN3+ cases had significantly higher TCR richness than controls; evenness did not differ. TRBV6-7 relative abundance averaged roughly 0.1% in cases and around 0.17% in controls.

This CDR3 is built from 15 residues. Germline loops: CDR1 SGHTA, CDR2 FQGNSA. The clonotype comes from a woman aged 18 to 75 with a cervical HPV16 infection that either progressed to CIN3+ or cleared (not recorded which). The sample consisted of blood buffy coat. J is TRBJ2-4 and V is TRBV7-2; TRBD1 might be the D (6 bases). The covered CDR3 bases are TGTGCCAGCAGCCCCCCGGACAGTTATAACTATGGT. Protein sequence: CASSPPDSYNYG. The whole CDR3 sequence is CASSPPDSYNYGQYF.